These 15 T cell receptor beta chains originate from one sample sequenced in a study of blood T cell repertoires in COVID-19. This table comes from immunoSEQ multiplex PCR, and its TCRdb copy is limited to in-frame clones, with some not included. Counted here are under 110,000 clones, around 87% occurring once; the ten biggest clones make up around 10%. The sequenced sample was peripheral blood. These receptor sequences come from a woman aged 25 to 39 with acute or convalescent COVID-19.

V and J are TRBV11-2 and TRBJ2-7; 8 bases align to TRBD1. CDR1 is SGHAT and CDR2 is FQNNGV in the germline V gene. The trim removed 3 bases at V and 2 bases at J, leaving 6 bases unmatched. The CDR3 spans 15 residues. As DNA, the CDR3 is TGTGCCAGCAGCTTTCGGACAGGGAGTACCTACGAGCAGTACTTC. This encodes CASSFRTGSTYEQYF.

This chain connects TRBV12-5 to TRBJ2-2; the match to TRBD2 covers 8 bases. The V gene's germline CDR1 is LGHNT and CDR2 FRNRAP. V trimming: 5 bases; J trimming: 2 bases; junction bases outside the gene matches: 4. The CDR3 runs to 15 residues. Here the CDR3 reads CASGKTSDNTGELFF. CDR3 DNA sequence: TGTGCTAGTGGTAAGACTAGCGATAACACCGGGGAGCTGTTTTTT.

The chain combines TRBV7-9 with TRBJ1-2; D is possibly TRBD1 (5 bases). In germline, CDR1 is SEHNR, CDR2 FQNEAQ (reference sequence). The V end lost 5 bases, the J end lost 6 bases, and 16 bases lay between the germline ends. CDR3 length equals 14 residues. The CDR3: CASSPDSRVHGYTF. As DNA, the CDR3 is TGTGCCAGCAGCCCTGACTCCAGGGTACATGGCTACACCTTC.

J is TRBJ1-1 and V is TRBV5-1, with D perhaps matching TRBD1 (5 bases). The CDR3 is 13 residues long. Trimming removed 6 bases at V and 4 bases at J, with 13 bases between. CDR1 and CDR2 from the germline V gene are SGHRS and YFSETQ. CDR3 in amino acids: CASTPTGATEAFF. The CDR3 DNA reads TGCGCCAGCACACCCACTGGGGCCACTGAAGCTTTCTTT.

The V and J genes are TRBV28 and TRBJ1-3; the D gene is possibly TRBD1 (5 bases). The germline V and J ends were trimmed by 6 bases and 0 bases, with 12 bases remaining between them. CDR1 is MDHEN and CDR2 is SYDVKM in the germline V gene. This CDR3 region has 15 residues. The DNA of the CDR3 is TGTGCCAGCAGGTTGGGCGGGGCCTCTGGAAACACCATATATTTT. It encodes CASRLGGASGNTIYF. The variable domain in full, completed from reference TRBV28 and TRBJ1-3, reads DVKVTQSSRYLVKRTGEKVFLECVQDMDHENMFWYRQDPGLGLRLIYFSYDVKMKEKGDIPEGYSVSREKKERFSLILESASTNQTSMYLCASRLGGASGNTIYFGEGSWLTVV.

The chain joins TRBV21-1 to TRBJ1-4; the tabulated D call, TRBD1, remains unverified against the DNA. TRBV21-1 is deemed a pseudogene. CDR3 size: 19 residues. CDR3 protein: CASSPPGAGTVIVNEKLFF. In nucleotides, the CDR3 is TGTGCCAGCAGCCCCCCGGGGGCCGGGACAGTCATCGTCAATGAAAAACTGTTTTTT.

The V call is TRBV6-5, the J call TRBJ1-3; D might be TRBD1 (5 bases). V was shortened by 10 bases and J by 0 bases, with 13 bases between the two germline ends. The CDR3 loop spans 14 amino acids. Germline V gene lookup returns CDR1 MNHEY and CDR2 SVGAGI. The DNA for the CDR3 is TGTGCCACCGCCCAGGGAATCTCTGGAAACACCATATATTTT. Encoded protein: CATAQGISGNTIYF.

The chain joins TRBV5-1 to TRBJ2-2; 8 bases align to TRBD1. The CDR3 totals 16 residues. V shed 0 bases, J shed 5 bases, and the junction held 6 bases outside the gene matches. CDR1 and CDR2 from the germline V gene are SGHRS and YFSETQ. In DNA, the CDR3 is TGCGCCAGCAGCTTGGTGGCAGGGGGCGGAACCGGGGAGCTGTTTTTT. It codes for CASSLVAGGGTGELFF.

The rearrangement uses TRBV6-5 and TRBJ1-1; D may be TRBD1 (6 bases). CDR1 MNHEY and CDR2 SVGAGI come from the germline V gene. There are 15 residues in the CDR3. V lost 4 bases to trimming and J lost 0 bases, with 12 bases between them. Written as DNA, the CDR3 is TGTGCCAGCAGTTCTCCGGACAGCATGAACACTGAAGCTTTCTTT. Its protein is CASSSPDSMNTEAFF.

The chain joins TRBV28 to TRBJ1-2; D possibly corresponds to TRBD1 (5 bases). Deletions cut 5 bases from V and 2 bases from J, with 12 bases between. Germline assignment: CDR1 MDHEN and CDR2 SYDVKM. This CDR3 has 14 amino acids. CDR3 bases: TGTGCCAGCAGTCCCCCGGGGGGGAACTATGGCTACACCTTC. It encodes CASSPPGGNYGYTF.

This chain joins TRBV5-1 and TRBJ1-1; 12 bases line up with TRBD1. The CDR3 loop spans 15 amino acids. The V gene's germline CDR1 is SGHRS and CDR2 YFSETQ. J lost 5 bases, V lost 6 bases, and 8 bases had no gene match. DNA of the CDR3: TGCGCCAGCATCGGGACAGGGGGCGCCTGGACTGAAGCTTTCTTT. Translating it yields CASIGTGGAWTEAFF.

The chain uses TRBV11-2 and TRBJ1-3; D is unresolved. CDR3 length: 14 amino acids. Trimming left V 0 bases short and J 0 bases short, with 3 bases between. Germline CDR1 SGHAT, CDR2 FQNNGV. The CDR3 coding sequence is TGTGCCAGCAGCTTAGATAGCTCTGGAAACACCATATATTTT. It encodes CASSLDSSGNTIYF.

The CDR3 nucleotides are TGTGCCAGCAGCCTACGAGACAGGGGCCTAACCTCCTACAATGAGCAGTTCTTC. Translation: CASSLRDRGLTSYNEQFF. J is TRBJ2-1 and V is TRBV11-2; 8 nucleotides agree with TRBD1. The CDR3 is 18 residues long. Germline V gene lookup returns CDR1 SGHAT and CDR2 FQNNGV. After removal of 5 bases from V and 0 bases from J, the junction contained 12 bases not matched to a gene.

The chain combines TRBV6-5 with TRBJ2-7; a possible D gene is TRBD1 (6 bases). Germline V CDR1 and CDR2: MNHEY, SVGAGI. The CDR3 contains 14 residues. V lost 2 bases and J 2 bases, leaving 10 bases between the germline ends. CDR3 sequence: CASSYGRGPYEQYF. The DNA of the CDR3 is TGTGCCAGCAGTTACGGCAGGGGCCCCTACGAGCAGTACTTC.

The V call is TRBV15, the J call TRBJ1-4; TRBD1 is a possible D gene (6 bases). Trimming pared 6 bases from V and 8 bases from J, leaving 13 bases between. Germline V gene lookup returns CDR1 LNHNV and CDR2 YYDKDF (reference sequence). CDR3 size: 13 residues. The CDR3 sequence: CATRGGQGEKLFF. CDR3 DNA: TGTGCCACCAGGGGGGGGCAGGGAGAAAAACTGTTTTTT. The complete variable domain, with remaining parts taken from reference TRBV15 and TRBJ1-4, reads DAMVIQNPRYQVTQFGKPVTLSCSQTLNHNVMYWYQQKSSQAPKLLFHYYDKDFNNEADTPDNFQSRRPNTSFCFLDIRSPGLGDTAMYLCATRGGQGEKLFFGSGTQLSVL.